This is a list of T cell receptor beta chains from one sample in a study of neurological immune-mediated disorders. TCRdb fed the 5' RACE reads into MiXCR, producing one record per CDR3 protein. The sample comprises around 70,000 distinct CDR3 sequences, roughly 5.5% of which are singletons, and roughly 2.8% rests with the top ten. Specimen: PBMCs. Receptors were obtained from a woman aged 25 to 39 with multiple sclerosis. Both conserved end residues are part of each CDR3. D genes are given only for firm matches. Not all rows give a size; the values are once, few, many and, for expanded clones, a class.

TRBD1 TRBJ2-4 TRBV7-9 many 15 TGTGCCAGCAGCCGCACCGGGACAGACAAAAACATTCAGTACTTC CASSRTGTDKNIQYF
TRBD1 TRBJ1-2 TRBV25-1 many 14 TGTGCCAGCAGTGCCTCGTCCGGGACAGGGGGACAGGGGTTC CASSASSGTGGQGF
NA TRBJ2-5 TRBV4-1 many 17 TGCGCCAGCAGCCAAGTCCGTGCGTGGGGCCGAGGGGAGACCCAGTACTTC CASSQVRAWGRGETQYF
TRBD2 TRBJ2-4 TRBV12-3/TRBV12-4 NA 16 TGTGCCAGCACCCCTTTGAGCGGGGGGTTCAAAAACATTCAGTACTTC CASTPLSGGFKNIQYF
TRBD1 TRBJ2-7 TRBV5-6 few 14 TGTGCCAGCAGCTCAAAACAGGGGTCCTACGAGCAGTACTTC CASSSKQGSYEQYF
NA TRBJ1-6 TRBV20-1 many 19 TGCAGTGCTAGAGGTCCCCGGGGCCCTGGGGTAGTTCGCGATTCACCCCTCCACTTT CSARGPRGPGVVRDSPLHF
TRBD1 TRBJ1-5 TRBV3-1 many 16 TGTGCCAGCAGCCAATCAGGGGGCCACACAATGGAGCCCCAGCATTTT CASSQSGGHTMEPQHF
NA TRBJ1-1 TRBV5-1 many 15 TGCGCCAGCAGCTTGTCATACAGCCTGAACACTGAAGCTTTCTTT CASSLSYSLNTEAFF
NA TRBJ2-1 TRBV20-1 many 12 TGCAGTGTATTCGGCCTCTACAATGAGCAGTTCTTC CSVFGLYNEQFF
NA TRBJ1-2 TRBV12-3/TRBV12-4 many 17 TGTGCCAGCAGTTTATCTGAAGTATGGTCGGACAGCTATGGCTACACCTTC CASSLSEVWSDSYGYTF
TRBD1 TRBJ2-7 TRBV29-1 many 14 TGCAGCGTGGGGGACAGGGTTCGCTCCTACGAGCAGTACTTC CSVGDRVRSYEQYF
TRBD1 TRBJ2-5 TRBV20-1 many 15 TGCAGTGCTATCCGTTTGGACAGGGGTCAAGAGACCCAGTACTTC CSAIRLDRGQETQYF
NA TRBJ2-5 TRBV5-1 many 13 TGCGCCAGCAGCTTGGCAGTGGTAGAGACCCAGTACTTC CASSLAVVETQYF
NA TRBJ1-5 TRBV20-1 many 13 TGCAGTGCTATCTCCGGGCCCAATCAGCCCCAGCATTTT CSAISGPNQPQHF
NA TRBJ1-1 TRBV5-1 many 14 TGCGCCAGCAGCGACACGGAACCCAACACTGAAGCTTTCTTT CASSDTEPNTEAFF
TRBD1 TRBJ2-2 TRBV15 many 16 TGTGCCACCAGCGGAGGACAGGGAGTAAACACCGGGGAGCTGTTTTTT CATSGGQGVNTGELFF
TRBD2 TRBJ2-1 TRBV5-1 few 18 TGCGCCAGCAGCTTCGCTAGCGGGGGGGCCCGGGCCTACAATGAGCAGTTCTTC CASSFASGGARAYNEQFF
NA TRBJ1-5 TRBV6-2/TRBV6-3 many 12 TGTGCCAGCAGGAGGGGGGATCAGCCCCAGCATTTT CASRRGDQPQHF
NA TRBJ2-3 TRBV5-1 many 14 TGCGCCAGCAGCTTAGATACTACAGGAGATACGCAGTATTTT CASSLDTTGDTQYF
NA TRBJ1-2 TRBV20-1 many 14 TGCAGTGCAGCCCCAACGGACAGTAACTATGGCTACACCTTC CSAAPTDSNYGYTF
TRBD2 TRBJ2-5 TRBV20-1 many 14 TGCAGTGCTAGAGGTCGGGGGGGTACGGAGACCCAGTACTTC CSARGRGGTETQYF
TRBD1 TRBJ1-1 TRBV18 NA 16 TGTGCCAGCTCACCCTCCGGGACAGGGGGGAACACTGAAGCTTTCTTT CASSPSGTGGNTEAFF
NA TRBJ2-1 TRBV7-2 many 13 TGTGCCAGCAGCTTAGGTGCCCTCGGGGAGCAGTTCTTC CASSLGALGEQFF
NA TRBJ2-4 TRBV6-6 many 13 TGTGCCAGCAGTTCGCTCACAGGGAACATTCAGTACTTC CASSSLTGNIQYF
NA TRBJ1-4 TRBV10-3 many 14 TGTGCCATCAGTGACCCGACTGACGGAGAAAAACTGTTTTTT CAISDPTDGEKLFF
NA TRBJ2-5 TRBV5-1 many 12 TGCGCCAGCAGCTACCGACCCGAGACCCAGTACTTC CASSYRPETQYF
NA TRBJ1-2 TRBV6-6 many 13 TGTGCCAGCAGTTCCGACAGCAACTATGGCTACACCTTC CASSSDSNYGYTF
TRBD2 TRBJ2-2 TRBV20-1 NA 17 TGCAGTGCTAGATCCCTAACTAGCGGCGCGAACACCGGGGAGCTGTTTTTT CSARSLTSGANTGELFF
NA TRBJ2-5 TRBV5-1 NA 14 TGCGCCAGCAGCTTGGCCTCGGGCCGAGAGACCCAGTACTTC CASSLASGRETQYF
TRBD1 TRBJ2-7 TRBV12-3/TRBV12-4 many 12 TGTGCCAGCAGCACAGGGGGGAGAGAGCAGTACTTC CASSTGGREQYF
TRBD1 TRBJ1-1 TRBV20-1 many 14 TGCAGTGCTAGAACAGGGGGACAGCACACTGAAGCTTTCTTT CSARTGGQHTEAFF
TRBD1 TRBJ1-1 TRBV5-1 many 14 TGCGCCAGCAGCGTGGGACAGTCGGACACTGAAGCTTTCTTT CASSVGQSDTEAFF
NA TRBJ2-4 TRBV15 NA 13 TGTGCCACCAGTGTTCAGGGATTAGGCATTCAGTACTTC CATSVQGLGIQYF
NA TRBJ2-1 TRBV5-1 few 15 TGCGCCAGCACTGGCGGGACCCCTTCGTACAATGAGCAGTTCTTC CASTGGTPSYNEQFF
NA TRBJ2-7 TRBV5-6 NA 13 TGTGCCAGCAGCTTCAAGGGGCTTGGGGAGCAGTACTTC CASSFKGLGEQYF
NA TRBJ2-1 TRBV28 many 16 TGTGCCAGCAGTTACCCTCGACAGCTAACTTACAATGAGCAGTTCTTC CASSYPRQLTYNEQFF
NA TRBJ1-1 TRBV20-1 few 13 TGCAGTGCTAGTCTTCCTCAAGTGGCTGAAGCTTTCTTT CSASLPQVAEAFF
NA TRBJ2-1 TRBV20-1 many 17 TGCAGTGCTAGAGATCTCAGAAGGGATAGCTCCTACAATGAGCAGTTCTTC CSARDLRRDSSYNEQFF
TRBD2 TRBJ2-3 TRBV7-9 many 15 TGTGCCAGCAGCCCCTGGGCGGGGGGGCCGGATACGCAGTATTTT CASSPWAGGPDTQYF
NA TRBJ2-5 TRBV5-1 NA 14 TGCGCCAGCAGCGCGACAGCGAACCAAGAGACCCAGTACTTC CASSATANQETQYF
NA TRBJ2-2 TRBV7-2 NA 15 TGTGCCAGCAGCTTTGGCGGGGGCATAGGCGGGGAGCTGTTTTTT CASSFGGGIGGELFF
NA TRBJ2-1 TRBV29-1 many 12 TGCAGCGTTGACGGCAGGTTTGCTGAGCAGTTCTTC CSVDGRFAEQFF
NA TRBJ1-5 TRBV6-6 few 20 TGTGCCAGCAGTTACTCTCCCCCCCGTTTGCGAACAGGGATCAATCAGCCCCAGAATTTT CASSYSPPRLRTGINQPQNF
TRBD1 TRBJ1-4 TRBV5-1 many 16 TGCGCCAGCAGCAATAGGGGGGCAGGGGGCGGCGAAAAACTGTTTTTT CASSNRGAGGGEKLFF
NA TRBJ2-3 TRBV19 many 16 TGTGCCAGTAGTATAGTTGTACTAGCCCGGACAGATACGCAGTATTTT CASSIVVLARTDTQYF
TRBD1 TRBJ1-1 TRBV29-1 few 15 TGCAGCGCTGGAATAGGACAGGGGGCGAGGACTGAAGCTTTCTTT CSAGIGQGARTEAFF
TRBD2 TRBJ2-7 TRBV10-2 many 18 TGCGCCAGCAGTGAGTCTGCAAGCGGGGGGGTTCGTGTGGGCGAGCAGTACTTC CASSESASGGVRVGEQYF
TRBD2 TRBJ2-3 TRBV20-1 many 17 TGCAGTGCTAGAGATCGGAAAAGCGGGGGCTCAACAGATACGCAGTATTTT CSARDRKSGGSTDTQYF
NA TRBJ2-1 TRBV20-1 NA 15 TGCAGTGCTAGGCCCTACAGGCCCGGGTACAATGAGCAGTTCTTC CSARPYRPGYNEQFF
NA TRBJ1-5 TRBV12-3/TRBV12-4 NA 15 TGTGCCAGCAGCCCAGGTCTGTTTAGCAATCAGCCCCAGAATTTT CASSPGLFSNQPQNF